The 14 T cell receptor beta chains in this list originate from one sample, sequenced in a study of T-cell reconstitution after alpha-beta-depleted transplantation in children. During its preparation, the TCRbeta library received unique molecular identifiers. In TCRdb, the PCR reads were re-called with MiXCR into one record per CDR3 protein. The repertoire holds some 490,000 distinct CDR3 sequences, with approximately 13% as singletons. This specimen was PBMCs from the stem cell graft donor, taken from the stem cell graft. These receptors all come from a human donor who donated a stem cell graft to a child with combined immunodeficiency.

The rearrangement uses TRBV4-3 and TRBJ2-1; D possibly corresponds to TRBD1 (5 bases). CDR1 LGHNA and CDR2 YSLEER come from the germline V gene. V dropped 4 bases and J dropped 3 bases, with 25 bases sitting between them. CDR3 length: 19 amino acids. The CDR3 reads CASSLETPPGSIFYNEQFF. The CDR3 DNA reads TGCGCCAGCAGCCTCGAAACCCCTCCAGGGTCGATATTCTACAATGAGCAGTTCTTC.

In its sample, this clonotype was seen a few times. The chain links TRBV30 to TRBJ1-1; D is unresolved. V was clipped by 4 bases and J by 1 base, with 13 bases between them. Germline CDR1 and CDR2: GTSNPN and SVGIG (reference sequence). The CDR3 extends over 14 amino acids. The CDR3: CAWISLSKNTEAFF. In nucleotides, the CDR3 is TGTGCCTGGATATCCCTAAGCAAGAACACTGAAGCTTTCTTT. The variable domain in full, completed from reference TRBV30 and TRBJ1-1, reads SQTIHQWPATLVQPVGSPLSLECTVEGTSNPNLYWYRQAAGRGLQLLFYSVGIGQISSEVPQNLSASRPQDRQFILSSKKLLLSDSGFYLCAWISLSKNTEAFFGQGTRLTVV.

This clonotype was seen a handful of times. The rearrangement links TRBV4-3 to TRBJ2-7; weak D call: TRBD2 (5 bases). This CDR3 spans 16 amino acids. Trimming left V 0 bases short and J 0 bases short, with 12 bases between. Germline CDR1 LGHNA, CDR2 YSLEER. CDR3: CASSQDTPGSSYEQYF. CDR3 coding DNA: TGCGCCAGCAGCCAAGATACGCCGGGGAGCTCCTACGAGCAGTACTTC.

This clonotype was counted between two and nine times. CDR3 nucleotide sequence: TGTGCCAGCAGCTTTCGGACAGTTTATAGCAATCAGCCCCAGCATTTT. Translating gives CASSFRTVYSNQPQHF. The genes are TRBV7-6 and TRBJ1-5, with D perhaps TRBD1 (6 bases). The V end lost 3 bases, the J end lost 0 bases, and 12 bases lay between the germline ends. The CDR3 spans 16 residues. CDR1 SGHVS and CDR2 FNYEAQ come from the germline V gene.

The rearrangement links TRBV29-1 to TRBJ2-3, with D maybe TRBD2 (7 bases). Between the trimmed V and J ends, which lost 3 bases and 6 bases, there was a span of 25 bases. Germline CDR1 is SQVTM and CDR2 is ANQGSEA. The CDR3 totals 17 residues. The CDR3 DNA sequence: TGCAGCGTTGAGACGCGGGGGCGCCTCAGTGGTAGTGATACGCAGTATTTT. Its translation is CSVETRGRLSGSDTQYF.

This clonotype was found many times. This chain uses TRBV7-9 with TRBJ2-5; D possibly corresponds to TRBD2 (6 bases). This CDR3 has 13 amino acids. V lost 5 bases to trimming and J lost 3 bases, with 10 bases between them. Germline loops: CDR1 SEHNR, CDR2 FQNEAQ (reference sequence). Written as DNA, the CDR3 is TGTGCCAGCAGCCCGCCGGGAGAAGAGACCCAGTACTTC. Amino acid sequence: CASSPPGEETQYF.

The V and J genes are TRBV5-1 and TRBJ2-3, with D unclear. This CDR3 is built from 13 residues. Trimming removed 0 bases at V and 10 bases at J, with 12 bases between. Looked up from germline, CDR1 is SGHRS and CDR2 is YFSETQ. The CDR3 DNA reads TGCGCCAGCAGCTTGGTATCCGTTGATCCGCAGTATTTT. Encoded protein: CASSLVSVDPQYF.

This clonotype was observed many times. The CDR3 coding sequence is TGTGCCAGCAGCTTGCAAGCAACTAATGAAAAACTGTTTTTT. Its protein product is CASSLQATNEKLFF. The chain combines TRBV12-3 or TRBV12-4 with TRBJ1-4; D unresolved. Trimming left V 6 bases short and J 0 bases short, with 8 bases between. The CDR3 loop spans 14 amino acids.

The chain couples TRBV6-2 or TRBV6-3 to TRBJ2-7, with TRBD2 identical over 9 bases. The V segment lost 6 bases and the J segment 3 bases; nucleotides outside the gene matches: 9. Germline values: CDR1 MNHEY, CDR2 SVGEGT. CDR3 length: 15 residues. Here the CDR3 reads CASSSGGGGFYEQYF. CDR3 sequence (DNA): TGTGCCAGCAGCTCCGGCGGGGGGGGCTTCTACGAGCAGTACTTC.

The CDR3 bases are TGTGCCAGCAGCCCAGAACAGGAGCCGTACAATGAGCAGTTCTTC. Protein: CASSPEQEPYNEQFF. The chain links TRBV9 to TRBJ2-1; D might be TRBD1 (5 bases). V shed 4 bases and J shed 4 bases, with 15 bases lying between them. The CDR3 length is 15 residues. Germline assignment: CDR1 SGDLS and CDR2 YYNGEE.

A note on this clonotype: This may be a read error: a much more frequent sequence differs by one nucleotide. For the CDR3, the DNA is TGTGCCAGCAGCTTGTGGGGTAGCAGGAGGGTTTCTACGCAGTATTTT. This codes for CASSLWGSRRVSTQYF. V gene TRBV5-4 combines with J gene TRBJ2-3; D possibly corresponds to TRBD2 (6 bases). CDR3 length equals 16 residues. Trimming cost V 1 base and J 8 bases, with 20 bases left between them. The germline CDR1 and CDR2 sequences are SGHNT and YYREEE (reference sequence).

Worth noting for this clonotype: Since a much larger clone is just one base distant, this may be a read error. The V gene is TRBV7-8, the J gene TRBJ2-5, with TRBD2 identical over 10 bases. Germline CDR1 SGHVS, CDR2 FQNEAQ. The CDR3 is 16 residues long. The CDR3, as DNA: TGTACCAGCAGCTCCCAGCGGGGGGGGTACCAAGAGACCCAGTACTTC. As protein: CTSSSQRGGYQETQYF. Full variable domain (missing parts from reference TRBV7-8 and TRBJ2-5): GAGVSQSPRYKVAKRGQDVALRCDPISGHVSLFWYQQALGQGPEFLTYFQNEAQLDKSGLPSDRFFAERPEGSVSTLKIQRTQQEDSAVYLCTSSSQRGGYQETQYFGPGTRLLVL.

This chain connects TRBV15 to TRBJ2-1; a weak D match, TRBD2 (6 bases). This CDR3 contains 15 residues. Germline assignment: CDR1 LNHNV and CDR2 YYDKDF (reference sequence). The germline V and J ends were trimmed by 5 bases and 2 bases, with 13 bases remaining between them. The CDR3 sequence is CATSSSGEAYNEQFF. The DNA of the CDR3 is TGTGCCACCAGCTCCTCGGGGGAGGCCTACAATGAGCAGTTCTTC.

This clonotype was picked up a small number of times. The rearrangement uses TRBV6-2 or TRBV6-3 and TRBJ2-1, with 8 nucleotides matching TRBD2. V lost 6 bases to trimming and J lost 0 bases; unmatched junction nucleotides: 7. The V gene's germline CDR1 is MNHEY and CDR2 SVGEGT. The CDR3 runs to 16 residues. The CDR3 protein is CASSRTSSGSYNEQFF. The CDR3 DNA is TGTGCCAGCAGCCGGACTAGCTCGGGCTCCTACAATGAGCAGTTCTTC.